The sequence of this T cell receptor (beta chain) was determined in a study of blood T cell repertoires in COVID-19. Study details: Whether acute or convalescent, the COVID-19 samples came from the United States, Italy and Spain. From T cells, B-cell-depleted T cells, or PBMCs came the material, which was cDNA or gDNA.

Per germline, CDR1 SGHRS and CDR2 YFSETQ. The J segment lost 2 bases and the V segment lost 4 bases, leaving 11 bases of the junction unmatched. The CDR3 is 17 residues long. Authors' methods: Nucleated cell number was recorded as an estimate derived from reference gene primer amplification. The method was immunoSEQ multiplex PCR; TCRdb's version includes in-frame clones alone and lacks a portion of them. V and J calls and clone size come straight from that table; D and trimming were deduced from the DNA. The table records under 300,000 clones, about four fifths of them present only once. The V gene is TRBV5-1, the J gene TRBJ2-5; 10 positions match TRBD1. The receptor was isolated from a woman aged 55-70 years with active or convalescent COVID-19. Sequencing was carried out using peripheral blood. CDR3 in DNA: TGCGCCAGCAGCCCGACAATCGGGACAGGGGAACAAGAGACCCAGTACTTC. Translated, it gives CASSPTIGTGEQETQYF.